This TCR beta chain was captured in a study of CD4 T cells in relation to SARS-CoV-2 and coronaviruses. Study-wide findings and caveats: This crossreactivity analysis covered spike protein alone, no other viral proteins. SARS-CoV-2-driven expansion was significantly weaker in crossreactive than monoreactive clones. In around 60% of donors, memory CD4+ clonotypes crossrecognized SARS-CoV-2 and at least one common cold coronavirus spike.

Profiled with immunoSEQ multiplex PCR; TCRdb holds only in-frame clones, not every one. Seen here are 68,000 or so clones, just over 90% observed once, and the top ten hold 0.2% to 0.25%. Before the COVID-19 pandemic, during about 2011-2019, CD4+ T cells were taken from unexposed donors. Germline V lookup: CDR1 KGHSH, CDR2 LQKENI. This CDR3 is 12 amino acids long. The V end was cut by 2 bases, the J end by 7 bases, with 8 bases between. Concerning this clone: The target antigen is unknown.

The rearrangement joins TRBV18 to TRBJ1-1; D is uncertain. The sequence derives from a human donor in good health. The sequencing input was naive CD4+ T cells from PBMCs. Subset given: naive CD4+ T cells isolated by negative enrichment. The CDR3 coding sequence is TGTGCCAGCTCACCAGTCGGCGGTGAAGCTTTCTTT. Amino acid sequence: CASSPVGGEAFF.